The 27 T cell receptor beta chains below come from one sample, sequenced in a study of control samples from healthy donors and cancer patients. Libraries were prepared by immunoSEQ multiplex PCR; TCRdb keeps only in-frame clonotypes and omits some of them. The data show some 200,000 clones, 90% to 95% seen once. The sequencing input was blood. Receptors originate from a man between 18 and 35 years old in good health.

The gene calls are TRBV27 and TRBJ2-7, with TRBD1 matching over 9 bases. CDR1 MNHEY and CDR2 SMNVEV come from the germline V gene (reference sequence). V lost 5 bases to trimming and J lost 4 bases; unmatched junction nucleotides: 12. CDR3 length equals 16 residues. CDR3 sequence: CASSPRGTGLGYEQYF. CDR3 in DNA: TGTGCCAGCAGTCCGCGGGGGACAGGGTTGGGTTACGAGCAGTACTTC.

The rearrangement joins TRBV14 to TRBJ1-4, with a weak D call TRBD1 (5 bases). V shed 1 base and J shed 8 bases, with 23 bases lying between them. CDR3 size: 18 residues. Germline assignment: CDR1 SGHDN and CDR2 FVKESK. In DNA, the CDR3 is TGTGCCAGCAGCCAAGGCAGGGCAGGGCGATCGGTGGAGGAAAAACTGTTTTTT. Protein product: CASSQGRAGRSVEEKLFF.

V gene TRBV18 combines with J gene TRBJ2-1; TRBD1 agrees at 7 bases. Trimming removed 6 bases from V and 8 bases from J; junction bases left unmatched: 22. CDR3 length equals 18 residues. Germline V gene data show CDR1 as KGHSH and CDR2 as LQKENI. The CDR3 region has the DNA TGTGCCAGCTCGCAGATTTTAAGAGACAGGGTCATGGTCGATGAGCAGTTCTTC. This encodes CASSQILRDRVMVDEQFF.

This clone was picked up one time. The CDR3, as DNA: TGTGCCACCAGTGATCGCCGGGACAAAGAGTATGGCTACACCTTC. Translated, it gives CATSDRRDKEYGYTF. This chain connects TRBV24-1 to TRBJ1-2, with D possibly being TRBD1 (6 bases). Per the germline V gene, CDR1 is KGHDR and CDR2 is SFDVKD. V gave up 3 bases and J gave up 5 bases, with 15 bases separating them. The CDR3 contains 15 residues.

The genes are TRBV14 and TRBJ1-3; D gene uncertain. Looked up from germline, CDR1 is SGHDN and CDR2 is FVKESK. CDR3 length: 17 amino acids. V dropped 0 bases and J dropped 0 bases, with 12 bases sitting between them. CDR3 residues: CASSQDWSPRSGNTIYF. CDR3 nucleotides: TGTGCCAGCAGCCAAGATTGGTCGCCACGCTCTGGAAACACCATATATTTT.

This clone has only one observation. The chain combines TRBV6-2 or TRBV6-3 with TRBJ2-3; TRBD2 agrees at 8 bases. Germline values: CDR1 MNHEY, CDR2 SVGEGT. The CDR3 length is 16 residues. V was clipped by 2 bases and J by 3 bases; unmatched bases: 7. DNA for the CDR3: TGTGCCAGCAGTTACGACCGGGGGGGCCAAACAGATACGCAGTATTTT. Its translation: CASSYDRGGQTDTQYF.

The chain uses TRBV12-3 or TRBV12-4 and TRBJ1-4; D gene unclear. CDR3 size: 12 residues. V gave up 6 bases and J gave up 7 bases, with 9 bases separating them. CDR3 DNA: TGTGCCAGCAGCCAATCACCTGAAAAACTGTTTTTT. As protein: CASSQSPEKLFF.

This chain connects TRBV6-5 to TRBJ1-2, with unresolved D. This CDR3 has 13 amino acids. V was clipped by 7 bases and J by 3 bases, with 12 bases between them. Germline CDR1 is MNHEY and CDR2 is SVGAGI. CDR3 residues: CASKTPQHYGYTF. The CDR3 DNA is TGTGCCAGCAAAACGCCCCAGCACTATGGCTACACCTTC.

This clone appeared once. The V and J genes are TRBV6-5 and TRBJ1-5; TRBD1 might be the D (6 bases). The germline gives CDR1 MNHEY, CDR2 SVGAGI. Trimming removed 7 bases from V and 7 bases from J, with 17 bases in between. The CDR3 is made up of 14 amino acids. The CDR3 loop is CASNMDGGQQPQHF. Written as DNA, the CDR3 is TGTGCCAGCAATATGGACGGGGGACAACAGCCCCAGCATTTT.

The V and J genes are TRBV4-1 and TRBJ2-6; D gene unclear. The CDR3 sequence is 15 residues long. Germline CDR1 is MGHRA and CDR2 is YSYEKL. V lost 1 base, J lost 0 bases, and 4 bases lay in between. The chain's CDR3 is CASSQGPSGANVLTF. The CDR3 DNA follows: TGCGCCAGCAGCCAAGGACCCTCTGGGGCCAACGTCCTGACTTTC.

The rearrangement uses TRBV5-8 and TRBJ2-1; no definite D call. CDR1 is SGHTS and CDR2 is YDEGEE in the germline V gene. There are 12 residues in the CDR3. Between the trimmed V and J ends, which lost 8 bases and 7 bases, there was a span of 13 bases. CDR3 sequence reads: CASKATVNEQFF. As DNA, the CDR3 is TGTGCCAGTAAAGCGACGGTTAATGAGCAGTTCTTC. Using reference TRBV5-8 and TRBJ2-1 for the parts outside the CDR3, the full variable domain is EAGVTQSPTHLIKTRGQQATLRCSPISGHTSVYWYQQALGLGLQFLLWYDEGEERNRGNFPPRFSGRQFPNYSSELNVNALELEDSALYLCASKATVNEQFFGPGTRLTVL.

The chain carries TRBV6-4 and TRBJ2-1, with D possibly TRBD1 on 6 matching bases. Trimming cost V 5 bases and J 2 bases, with 16 bases left between them. The germline gives CDR1 MRHNA, CDR2 SNTAGT. The CDR3 consists of 16 residues. This CDR3 reads CASSLQGVGTYNEQFF. CDR3 DNA sequence: TGTGCCAGCAGTCTACAGGGAGTGGGGACCTACAATGAGCAGTTCTTC.

Written as DNA, the CDR3 is TGCGCCAGCAGCTTGACAGCGGCTAGCGGGGGCGCGACCCAGTACTTC. This sequence encodes CASSLTAASGGATQYF. The chain has TRBV5-1 and TRBJ2-5; 10 bases line up with TRBD2. The V gene end was trimmed by 1 base and the J gene end by 7 bases; junction bases not matched to a gene: 10. Looked up from germline, CDR1 is SGHRS and CDR2 is YFSETQ. This CDR3 comprises 16 residues. The whole variable domain, remainder taken from reference TRBV5-1 and TRBJ2-5, is KAGVTQTPRYLIKTRGQQVTLSCSPISGHRSVSWYQQTPGQGLQFLFEYFSETQRNKGNFPGRFSGRQFSNSRSEMNVSTLELGDSALYLCASSLTAASGGATQYFGPGTRLLVL.

V gene TRBV2 combines with J gene TRBJ2-1; 8 positions agree with TRBD1. The CDR3 sequence is 15 residues long. V shed 5 bases and J 8 bases; nucleotides not matched to a gene: 11. Per the germline V gene, CDR1 is SNHLY and CDR2 is FYNNEI. Here the CDR3 DNA reads TGTGCCAGCAGTAGGACAGGGTTGAAGGTAGATGAGCAGTTCTTC. Its protein product is CASSRTGLKVDEQFF.

The chain employs TRBV12-3 or TRBV12-4 and TRBJ2-3; D gene uncertain. The CDR3 spans 12 residues. Deletions cut 5 bases from V and 4 bases from J, with 7 bases between. The CDR3 coding sequence is TGTGCCAGCAGTATTCAATCAGATACGCAGTATTTT. It translates to CASSIQSDTQYF.

As to this clone: The sample has other DNA sequences that encode this CDR3 too. This chain connects TRBV6-5 to TRBJ2-3; TRBD2 might be the D (5 bases). The V end was cut by 6 bases, the J end by 5 bases, with 6 bases between. Germline V lookup: CDR1 MNHEY, CDR2 SVGAGI. The CDR3 spans 11 residues. CDR3 residues: CASSRGDTQYF. CDR3 bases: TGTGCCAGCAGCCGGGGAGATACGCAGTATTTT.

The V call is TRBV9, the J call TRBJ1-5; D is ambiguous. Germline loops: CDR1 SGDLS, CDR2 YYNGEE. Trimming removed 4 bases from V and 5 bases from J, with 10 bases in between. CDR3 length equals 13 residues. The DNA for the CDR3 is TGTGCCAGCAGCCCGGACGGCGATCAGCCCCAGCATTTT. This codes for CASSPDGDQPQHF.

J is TRBJ1-1 and V is TRBV9; D is perhaps TRBD1 (6 bases). Per the germline V gene, CDR1 is SGDLS and CDR2 is YYNGEE. V shed 0 bases and J shed 11 bases, with 14 bases lying between them. CDR3 length: 13 residues. CDR3 in DNA: TGTGCCAGCAGCGTAGTTATGACAGGAGAGGCTTTCTTT. This codes for CASSVVMTGEAFF.

The chain has TRBV6-1 and TRBJ1-6; 12 bases agree with TRBD1. V trimming: 2 bases; J trimming: 12 bases; junction bases outside the gene matches: 8. Germline lookup yields CDR1 MNHNS and CDR2 SASEGT. The CDR3 contains 16 residues. The DNA for the CDR3 is TGTGCCAGCAGTGAATTGGGGACAGGGGGCCGTTTACCCCTCCACTTT. Protein sequence: CASSELGTGGRLPLHF.

The genes are TRBV27 and TRBJ1-1, with 12 bases that match TRBD1. The CDR3 totals 16 residues. Unmatched junction bases numbered 6, after V lost 5 bases and J lost 2 bases. Germline V gene data show CDR1 as MNHEY and CDR2 as SMNVEV (reference sequence). This CDR3 reads CASSPDGTGGNTEAFF. The CDR3 DNA reads as TGTGCCAGCAGTCCCGACGGGACAGGGGGCAACACTGAAGCTTTCTTT.

The chain carries TRBV28 and TRBJ2-7; 11 bases are a match to TRBD1. CDR3 length equals 15 residues. The germline V gene encodes CDR1 MDHEN and CDR2 SYDVKM. With V trimmed by 5 bases and J by 4 bases, 7 bases remained unmatched. Written as DNA, the CDR3 is TGTGCCAGCAGTCTACCGGGACAGGGGGAATACGAGCAGTACTTC. Amino acids: CASSLPGQGEYEQYF.

The chain couples TRBV7-6 to TRBJ2-7; 7 nucleotides agree with TRBD1. CDR3 length: 17 residues. V lost 5 bases and J lost 0; bases outside the gene matches: 13. Germline CDR1 reads SGHVS; CDR2 reads FNYEAQ. The CDR3 DNA is TGTGCCAGCAGCAGGTCTCCGCCTGGGACAGACTCCTACGAGCAGTACTTC. Encoded protein: CASSRSPPGTDSYEQYF.

The V and J genes are TRBV28 and TRBJ2-5; a possible D gene is TRBD1 (6 bases). V lost 4 bases, J lost 4 bases, and 10 bases lay in between. Germline CDR1 is MDHEN and CDR2 is SYDVKM. The length of the CDR3 is 13 residues. CDR3 bases: TGTGCCAGCAGTTCTCAGGGGAGAGAGACCCAGTACTTC. Its protein is CASSSQGRETQYF.

The chain employs TRBV18 and TRBJ2-7, with TRBD1 as a possible D gene (6 bases). The germline gives CDR1 KGHSH, CDR2 LQKENI. V dropped 2 bases and J dropped 0 bases, with 8 bases sitting between them. The CDR3 has 14 residues. The CDR3 is CASSPDRSSYEQYF. The CDR3 coding sequence is TGTGCCAGCTCACCAGACAGGAGCTCCTACGAGCAGTACTTC.

The gene calls are TRBV2 and TRBJ2-3; 11 bases are shared with TRBD2. The CDR3 is 18 amino acids. Per the germline V gene, CDR1 is SNHLY and CDR2 is FYNNEI. Germline trimming cut 1 base from V and 3 bases from J; bases unmatched to any gene: 9. The CDR3 reads CASSEVAGGPGFTDTQYF. The CDR3 nucleotides are TGTGCCAGCAGTGAAGTAGCGGGGGGGCCCGGGTTTACAGATACGCAGTATTTT.

V is TRBV7-3 and J is TRBJ2-5; TRBD2 aligns across 8 bases. Germline loops: CDR1 SGHTA, CDR2 FQGTGA. The CDR3 extends over 13 amino acids. The ends lost 4 bases at V and 2 bases at J; junction bases unmatched: 0. For the CDR3, the DNA is TGTGCCAGCAGCTCTAGCGGGCAAGAGACCCAGTACTTC. Amino acids: CASSSSGQETQYF.

This clone was seen just once. The chain carries TRBV7-6 and TRBJ1-3; D is undetermined. Deletions cut 6 bases from V and 7 bases from J, with 10 bases between. The CDR3 sequence is 12 residues long. CDR1 and CDR2 (germline): SGHVS, FNYEAQ. CDR3 protein: CASRPGRNTIYF. The DNA for the CDR3 is TGTGCCAGCAGGCCCGGTCGGAACACCATATATTTT.